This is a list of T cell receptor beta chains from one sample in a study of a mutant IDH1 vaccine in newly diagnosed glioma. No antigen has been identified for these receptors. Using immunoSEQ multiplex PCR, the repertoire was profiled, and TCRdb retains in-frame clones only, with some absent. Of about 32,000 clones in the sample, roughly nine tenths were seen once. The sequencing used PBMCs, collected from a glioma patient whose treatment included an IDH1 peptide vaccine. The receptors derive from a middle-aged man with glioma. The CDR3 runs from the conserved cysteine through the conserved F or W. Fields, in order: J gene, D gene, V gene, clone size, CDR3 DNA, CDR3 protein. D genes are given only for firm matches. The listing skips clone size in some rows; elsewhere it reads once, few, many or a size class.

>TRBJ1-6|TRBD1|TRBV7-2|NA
TGTGCCAGCAGCGCCGAGGGACAGTATAATTCACCCCTCCACTTT
CASSAEGQYNSPLHF
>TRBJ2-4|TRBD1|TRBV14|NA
TGTGCCAGCAGCCAGCTGACAGGGCTCGACATTCAGTACTTC
CASSQLTGLDIQYF
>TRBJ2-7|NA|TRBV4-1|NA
TGCGCCAGCAGCCAAAAAGGGGGGACGCCCCTAAACGAGCAGTACTTC
CASSQKGGTPLNEQYF
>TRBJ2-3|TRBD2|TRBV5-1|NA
TGCGCCAGCAGCCCGAAAGCGGGGGCCAGCACAGATACGCAGTATTTT
CASSPKAGASTDTQYF
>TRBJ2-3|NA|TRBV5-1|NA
TGCGCCAGCAGCACTCCGGCAGATACGCAGTATTTT
CASSTPADTQYF
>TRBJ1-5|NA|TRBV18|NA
TGTGCCAGCTCACCAGCATCGGAGAATCAGCCCCAGCATTTT
CASSPASENQPQHF
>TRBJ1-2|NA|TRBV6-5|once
TGTGCCAGCAGTTACCTACGCGGGACTAACTATGGCTACACCTTC
CASSYLRGTNYGYTF
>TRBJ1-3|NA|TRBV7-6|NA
TGTGCCAGCAACACCAGGGGCCCAGACTCTGGAAACACCATATATTTT
CASNTRGPDSGNTIYF
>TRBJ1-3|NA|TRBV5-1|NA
TGCGCCAGCAGCGCGCGGGAGGGCTCTGGAAACACCATATATTTT
CASSAREGSGNTIYF
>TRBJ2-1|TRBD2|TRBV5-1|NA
TGCGCCAGCAGCTTAAGAGCGGGAGTGTCCTACAATGAGCAGTTCTTC
CASSLRAGVSYNEQFF
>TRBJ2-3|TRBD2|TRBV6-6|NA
TGTGCCAGCAGTCGAGGGACTAGCGGGGGCACAGATACGCAGTATTTT
CASSRGTSGGTDTQYF
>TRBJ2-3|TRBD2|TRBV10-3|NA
TGTGCCATCAGTCAAGGGGATGGCGGGGGGAGCACAGATACGCAGTATTTT
CAISQGDGGGSTDTQYF
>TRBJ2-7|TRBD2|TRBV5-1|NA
TGCGCCAGCAGCGGAGGCGGGAGGTCCTCCTACGAGCAGTACTTC
CASSGGGRSSYEQYF
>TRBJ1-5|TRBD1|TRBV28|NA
TGTGCCAGCAGGCCCGGGACAGAGAATCAGCCCCAGCATTTT
CASRPGTENQPQHF
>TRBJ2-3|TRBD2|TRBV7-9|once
TGTGCCAGCAGCAAAAGTAGCGGGAGATCCGATACGCAGTATTTT
CASSKSSGRSDTQYF
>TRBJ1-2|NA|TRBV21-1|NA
TGTGCCAGCAGCACCCCCGGGACAGCTAGGGGCTACACCTTC
CASSTPGTARGYTF
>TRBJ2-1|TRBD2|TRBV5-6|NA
TGTGCCAGCAGCTCTACTAGCGGGAGGACCCACGGGGATGAGCAGTTCTTC
CASSSTSGRTHGDEQFF
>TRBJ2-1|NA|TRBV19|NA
TGTGCCAGTAGTATGTGGACAGCCTCCTACAATGAGCAGTTCTTC
CASSMWTASYNEQFF
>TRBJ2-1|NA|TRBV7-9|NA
TGTGCCAGCAGCTCTCTTGACGAGAGCCTGGACAATGAGCAGTTCTTC
CASSSLDESLDNEQFF
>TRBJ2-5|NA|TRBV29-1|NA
TGCAGCGTTGTGTTTAGGGTTGAGACCCAGTACTTC
CSVVFRVETQYF
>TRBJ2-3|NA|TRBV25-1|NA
TGTGCCAGCAGTGAACGTAAGTCGACAGTTAGCACAGATACGCAGTATTTT
CASSERKSTVSTDTQYF
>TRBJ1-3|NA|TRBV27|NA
TGTGCCAGCAGTTTAATGTTGGGGTTTGGAAACACCATATATTTT
CASSLMLGFGNTIYF
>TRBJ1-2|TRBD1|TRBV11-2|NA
TGTGCCAGCAGCCTTCGCACGGGACAGTTAAGGGAAGGCTACACCTTC
CASSLRTGQLREGYTF
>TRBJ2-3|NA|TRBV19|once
TGTGCCAGTATACCTAGGAGGGACTCTAGCACAGATACGCAGTATTTT
CASIPRRDSSTDTQYF
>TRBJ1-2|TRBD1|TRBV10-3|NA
TGTGCCATCAGCGGAGGGACAGGGGGACTAGCTAACTATGGCTACACCTTC
CAISGGTGGLANYGYTF
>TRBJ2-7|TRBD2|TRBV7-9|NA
TGTGCCAGCAGCCGAGGGGGACTAGGGGCCTACGAGCAGTACTTC
CASSRGGLGAYEQYF
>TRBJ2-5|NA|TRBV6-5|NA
TGTGCCAGCAGTTACTCAGGACAGAGGGAGACCCAGTACTTC
CASSYSGQRETQYF
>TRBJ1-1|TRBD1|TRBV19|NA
TGTGCCAGTAGTCGCGGGACAGTGGCTGAAGCTTTCTTT
CASSRGTVAEAFF
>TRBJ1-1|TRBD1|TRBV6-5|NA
TGTGCCAGCAGTAAAATCTCGGGACAGGCCTTAGGAGCTTTCTTT
CASSKISGQALGAFF
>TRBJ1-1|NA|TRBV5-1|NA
TGCGCCAGCAGCCTCCGGGGGGGATTTGAAGCTTTCTTT
CASSLRGGFEAFF
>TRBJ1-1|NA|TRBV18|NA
TGTGCCAGCTCACCATTGTTAGGGATCAAGACTGAAGCTTTCTTT
CASSPLLGIKTEAFF
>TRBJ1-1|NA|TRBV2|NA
TGTGCCACCGCTGATCGGGGGGGGTACACTGAAGCTTTCTTT
CATADRGGYTEAFF
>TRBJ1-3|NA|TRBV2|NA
TGTGCCAGCACCTTATACTCTGGAAACACCATATATTTT
CASTLYSGNTIYF